Below are 4 T cell receptor beta chains sequenced from a single sample in a study of shared clonotypes between healthy human individuals. Sequenced by immunoSEQ multiplex PCR; TCRdb stores in-frame clones only, minus some. Of some 1 million clones in the sample, approximately 70% were seen once. Source material: memory CD4+ T cells sorted from blood. Subset here: CD45RA-negative fraction. These receptors came from a man aged 18 to 30 in good health.

The chain combines TRBV5-5 with TRBJ1-5; D gene uncertain. This CDR3 comprises 15 residues. Per germline, CDR1 SGHKS and CDR2 YYEKEE (reference sequence). Trimming shortened V by 0 bases and J by 1 base, and 8 bases separated the two germline ends. Written as DNA, the CDR3 is TGTGCCAGCAGCTTGGGGATAACAAGCAATCAGCCCCAGCATTTT. It specifies CASSLGITSNQPQHF.

This clone was seen a few times. The chain uses TRBV4-1 and TRBJ2-5; D is ambiguous. The CDR3 loop spans 13 amino acids. V was pared by 4 bases and J by 4 bases, with 10 bases between. CDR1 MGHRA and CDR2 YSYEKL come from the germline V gene. CDR3 nucleotide sequence: TGCGCCAGCAGCCGGATGTTCTCAGAGACCCAGTACTTC. This codes for CASSRMFSETQYF.

This chain joins TRBV6-5 and TRBJ1-4; D perhaps matches TRBD1 (5 bases). The CDR3 is 13 amino acids. Germline V gene sequence: CDR1 MNHEY, CDR2 SVGAGI. Trimming took off 2 bases at V and 10 bases at J, with 11 bases between the two ends. CDR3 protein: CASSYGGEGKLFF. The CDR3 DNA sequence: TGTGCCAGCAGTTACGGGGGGGAGGGAAAACTGTTTTTT.

J is TRBJ2-5 and V is TRBV7-2, with TRBD2 matching 16 bases. CDR1 SGHTA and CDR2 FQGNSA come from the germline V gene. V was clipped by 3 bases and J by 2 bases; unmatched bases: 6. CDR3 length: 18 amino acids. CDR3 sequence (DNA): TGTGCCAGCAGCTTCGGGACTAGCGGGAGGGCCTCACAAGAGACCCAGTACTTC. Its protein is CASSFGTSGRASQETQYF.